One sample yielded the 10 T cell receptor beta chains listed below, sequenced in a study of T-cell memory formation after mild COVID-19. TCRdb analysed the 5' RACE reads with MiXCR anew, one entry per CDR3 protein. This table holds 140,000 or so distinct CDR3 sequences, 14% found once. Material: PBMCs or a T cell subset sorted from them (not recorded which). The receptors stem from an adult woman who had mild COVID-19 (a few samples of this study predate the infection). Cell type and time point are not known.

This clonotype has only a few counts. CDR3 bases: TGTGCCAGCAGCTTAGCCCCTCCCAGGGGGGGCTACAATGAGCAGTTCTTC. This sequence encodes CASSLAPPRGGYNEQFF. The chain combines TRBV7-6 with TRBJ2-1; D may correspond to TRBD1 or TRBD2 (7 bases each). V lost 0 bases and J 3 bases, leaving 15 bases between the germline ends. Germline V gene sequence: CDR1 SGHVS, CDR2 FNYEAQ. CDR3 length equals 17 residues.

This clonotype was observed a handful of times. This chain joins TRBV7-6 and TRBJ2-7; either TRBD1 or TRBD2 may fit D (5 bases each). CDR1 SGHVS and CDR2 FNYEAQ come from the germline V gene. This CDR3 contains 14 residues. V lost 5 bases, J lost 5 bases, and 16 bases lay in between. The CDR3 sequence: CASSPESGTDEQYF. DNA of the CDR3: TGTGCCAGCAGCCCCGAGTCAGGGACCGACGAGCAGTACTTC.

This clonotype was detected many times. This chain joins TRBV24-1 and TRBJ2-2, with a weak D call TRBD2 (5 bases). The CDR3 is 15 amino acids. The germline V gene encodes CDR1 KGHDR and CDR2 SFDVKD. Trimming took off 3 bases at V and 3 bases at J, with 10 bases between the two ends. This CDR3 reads CATSDGGQDTGELFF. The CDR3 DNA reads TGTGCCACCAGTGATGGAGGTCAGGACACCGGGGAGCTGTTTTTT.

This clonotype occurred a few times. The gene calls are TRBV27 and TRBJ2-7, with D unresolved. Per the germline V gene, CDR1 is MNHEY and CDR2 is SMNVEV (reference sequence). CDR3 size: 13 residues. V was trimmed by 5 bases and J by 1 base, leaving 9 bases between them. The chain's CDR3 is CASSHGPSYEQYV. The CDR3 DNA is TGTGCCAGCAGTCACGGGCCATCCTACGAGCAGTACGTC.

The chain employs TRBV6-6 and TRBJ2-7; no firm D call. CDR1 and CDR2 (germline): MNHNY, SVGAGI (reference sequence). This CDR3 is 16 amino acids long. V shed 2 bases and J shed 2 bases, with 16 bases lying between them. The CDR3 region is CASSYDSRQAPYEQYF. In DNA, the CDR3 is TGTGCCAGCAGTTACGATTCGCGGCAGGCCCCCTACGAGCAGTACTTC.

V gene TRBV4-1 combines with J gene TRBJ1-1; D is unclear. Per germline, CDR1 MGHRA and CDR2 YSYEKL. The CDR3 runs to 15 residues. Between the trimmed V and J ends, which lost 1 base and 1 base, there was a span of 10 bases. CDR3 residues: CASSQVAPSNTEAFF. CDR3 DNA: TGCGCCAGCAGCCAAGTGGCCCCGTCGAACACTGAAGCTTTCTTT.

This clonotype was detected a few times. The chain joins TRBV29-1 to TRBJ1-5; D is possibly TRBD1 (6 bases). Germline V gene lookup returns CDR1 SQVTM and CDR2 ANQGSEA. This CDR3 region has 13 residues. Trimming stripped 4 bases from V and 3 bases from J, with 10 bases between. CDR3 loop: CSVAEGHNQPQHF. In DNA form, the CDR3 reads TGCAGCGTTGCGGAGGGACACAATCAGCCCCAGCATTTT.

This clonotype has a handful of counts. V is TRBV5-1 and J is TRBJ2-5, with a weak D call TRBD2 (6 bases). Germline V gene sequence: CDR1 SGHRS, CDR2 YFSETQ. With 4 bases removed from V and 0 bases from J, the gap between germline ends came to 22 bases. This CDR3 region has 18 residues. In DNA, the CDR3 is TGCGCCAGCAGCATGTCGGCGTTTAAGGGACTGTACCAAGAGACCCAGTACTTC. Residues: CASSMSAFKGLYQETQYF.

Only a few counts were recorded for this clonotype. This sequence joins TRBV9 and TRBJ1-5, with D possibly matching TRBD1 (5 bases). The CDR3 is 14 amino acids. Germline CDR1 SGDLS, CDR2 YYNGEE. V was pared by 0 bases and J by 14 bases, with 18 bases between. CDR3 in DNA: TGTGCCAGCAGCGTAGGGGACCGCCGGGTCCCAGAGCATTTT. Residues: CASSVGDRRVPEHF.

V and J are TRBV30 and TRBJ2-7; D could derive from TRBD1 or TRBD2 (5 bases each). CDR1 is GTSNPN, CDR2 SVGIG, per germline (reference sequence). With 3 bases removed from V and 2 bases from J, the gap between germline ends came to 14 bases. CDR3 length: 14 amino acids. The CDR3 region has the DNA TGTGCCTGGAGCCCAGGGACGTTTACCTACGAGCAGTACTTC. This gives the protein CAWSPGTFTYEQYF.